One and the same sample provided the 31 T cell receptor beta chains below, sequenced in a study of blood T cell repertoires in COVID-19. This table comes from immunoSEQ multiplex PCR, and its TCRdb copy is limited to in-frame clones, with some not included. The sample lists 70,000 to 95,000 clones; around 92% were seen once. Sample: peripheral blood. These receptors came from a woman between 55 and 75 years old with active COVID-19.

The rearrangement joins TRBV7-2 to TRBJ1-5; no clear D. The germline V gene has CDR1 SGHTA and CDR2 FQGNSA. The CDR3 runs to 15 residues. Trimming pared 5 bases from V and 2 bases from J, leaving 13 bases between. In DNA form, the CDR3 reads TGTGCCAGCAGCCTCGCGGTAGTTGGCAATCAGCCCCAGCATTTT. Protein sequence: CASSLAVVGNQPQHF.

The V gene is TRBV15, the J gene TRBJ1-5; D gene ambiguous. This CDR3 is 16 amino acids long. CDR1 LNHNV and CDR2 YYDKDF come from the germline V gene (reference sequence). Trimming shortened V by 2 bases and J by 7 bases, and 18 bases separated the two germline ends. The DNA of the CDR3 is TGTGCCACCAGCAGAAATCGGGGAACAGCGGGACAGCCCCAGCATTTT. Translated: CATSRNRGTAGQPQHF.

The table lists this clone with a count of one. This sequence joins TRBV7-9 and TRBJ1-2; possibly TRBD1 for D (5 bases). Germline V gives CDR1 SEHNR, CDR2 FQNEAQ (reference sequence). V was trimmed by 2 bases and J by 8 bases, leaving 18 bases between them. This CDR3 is 15 amino acids long. The CDR3 reads CASSLSSVRVEGYTF. CDR3 nucleotides: TGTGCCAGCAGCTTAAGCTCCGTCAGGGTGGAAGGCTACACCTTC.

The rearrangement links TRBV11-3 to TRBJ2-7; 7 bases match TRBD2. Trimming removed 6 bases from V and 3 bases from J; junction bases left unmatched: 5. Germline assignment: CDR1 SGHNT and CDR2 YENEEA. CDR3 length equals 13 residues. CDR3 sequence reads: CASRNRGDYEQYF. For the CDR3, the DNA is TGTGCCAGCAGAAACCGGGGGGACTACGAGCAGTACTTC.

The chain is built from TRBV28 and TRBJ2-7, with D unresolved. CDR3 length equals 16 residues. The V and J ends lost 2 bases and 1 base respectively, with 15 bases between them. Germline values: CDR1 MDHEN, CDR2 SYDVKM. The DNA of the CDR3 is TGTGCCAGCAGTTTACCCCCGGGTGGCGATTCCTACGAGCAGTACTTC. Its translation is CASSLPPGGDSYEQYF.

The rearrangement uses TRBV2 and TRBJ1-5; D call uncertain. Looked up from germline, CDR1 is SNHLY and CDR2 is FYNNEI. Trimming removed 8 bases from V and 0 bases from J, with 8 bases in between. The CDR3 consists of 13 residues. The CDR3 protein is CASRSLSNQPQHF. The CDR3 DNA sequence: TGTGCCAGCCGGTCACTTAGCAATCAGCCCCAGCATTTT.

The rearrangement links TRBV11-1 to TRBJ2-1; 7 bases map to TRBD1. The V gene's germline CDR1 is SGHAT and CDR2 FQDESV (reference sequence). Trimming removed 5 bases from V and 4 bases from J; junction bases left unmatched: 5. This CDR3 has 14 amino acids. DNA for the CDR3: TGTGCCAGCAGCGCCTCGACAGGGTACAATGAGCAGTTCTTC. Amino acids: CASSASTGYNEQFF.

The rearrangement links TRBV3-1 (or the pseudogene TRBV3-2) to TRBJ1-6, with D possibly matching TRBD1 (6 bases). The CDR3 loop spans 12 amino acids. V was shortened by 7 bases and J by 8 bases, with 9 bases between the two germline ends. Germline values: CDR1 LGHDT, CDR2 YNNKEL (reference sequence). The CDR3 DNA follows: TGTGCCAGCAACCCAGGGGATTCACCCCTCCACTTT. It is translated as CASNPGDSPLHF.

The V call is TRBV6-6, the J call TRBJ2-7; 11 nucleotides agree with TRBD2. This CDR3 spans 11 amino acids. With V trimmed by 11 bases and J by 12 bases, 9 bases remained unmatched. From germline, CDR1 is MNHNY and CDR2 SVGAGI (reference sequence). CDR3 protein: CAESSGGAVYF. In DNA form, the CDR3 reads TGTGCCGAGAGTAGCGGGGGGGCCGTGTACTTC.

The rearrangement links TRBV7-9 to TRBJ2-1, with D unresolved. V dropped 3 bases and J dropped 0 bases, with 9 bases sitting between them. This CDR3 comprises 15 residues. Germline V gene lookup returns CDR1 SEHNR and CDR2 FQNEAQ (reference sequence). This CDR3 is CASSFDSVSYNEQFF. The CDR3 DNA is TGTGCCAGCAGCTTCGACTCCGTCTCCTACAATGAGCAGTTCTTC.

This clone was observed a single time. The chain links TRBV10-3 to TRBJ2-1, with 7 nucleotides matching TRBD1. The CDR3 is 18 residues long. The germline V gene has CDR1 ENHRY and CDR2 SYGVKD. J lost 5 bases, V lost 0 bases, and 13 bases had no gene match. CDR3 amino acids: CAISESSLRAGGHNEQFF. Written as DNA, the CDR3 is TGTGCCATCAGTGAGTCTAGCTTACGGGCAGGGGGTCACAATGAGCAGTTCTTC.

This sequence joins TRBV28 and TRBJ1-4; D uncertain. V lost 5 bases and J 8 bases, leaving 15 bases between the germline ends. This CDR3 spans 14 amino acids. Germline V gene lookup returns CDR1 MDHEN and CDR2 SYDVKM. DNA for the CDR3: TGTGCCAGCAGTCGACACTCCATGGGCGAAAAACTGTTTTTT. It yields the protein CASSRHSMGEKLFF.

The chain carries TRBV9 and TRBJ2-2; the match to TRBD2 covers 13 bases. The CDR3 is 18 amino acids. Unmatched junction bases numbered 6, after V lost 4 bases and J lost 0 bases. Germline CDR1 is SGDLS and CDR2 is YYNGEE. The DNA of the CDR3 is TGTGCCAGCAGCCCCATCGGGACTAGCGGGACGAACACCGGGGAGCTGTTTTTT. Translating it yields CASSPIGTSGTNTGELFF.

The rearrangement uses TRBV12-3 or TRBV12-4 and TRBJ1-3; no clear D gene. This CDR3 contains 12 residues. V was clipped by 1 base and J by 10 bases, with 8 bases between them. The CDR3 nucleotides read TGTGCCAGCAGTTTAGGTATGAGAACCATATATTTT. Amino acids: CASSLGMRTIYF.

V usage is TRBV25-1 and J usage is TRBJ1-4; D unresolved. There are 13 residues in the CDR3. The V gene's germline CDR1 is MGHDK and CDR2 SYGVNS. The V end lost 4 bases, the J end lost 5 bases, and 8 bases lay between the germline ends. CDR3 DNA sequence: TGTGCCAGCAGTGTCCCGGGGAATGAAAAACTGTTTTTT. This encodes CASSVPGNEKLFF.

The gene calls are TRBV7-2 and TRBJ2-7; the D gene is possibly TRBD1 (6 bases). CDR1 is SGHTA and CDR2 is FQGNSA in the germline V gene. The CDR3 length is 16 residues. V lost 5 bases to trimming and J lost 0 bases, with 17 bases between them. CDR3 DNA: TGTGCCAGCAGCAAACAAACAGGGCAGAGCTCCTACGAGCAGTACTTC. This codes for CASSKQTGQSSYEQYF.

The rearrangement uses TRBV11-3 and TRBJ2-3; 7 nucleotides line up with TRBD2. The length of the CDR3 is 14 residues. Germline loops: CDR1 SGHNT, CDR2 YENEEA. Unmatched junction bases numbered 3, after V lost 5 bases and J lost 1 base. The CDR3 nucleotides read TGTGCCAGCAGCCTGGGAGGGGGCACAGATACGCAGTATTTT. It codes for CASSLGGGTDTQYF.

The DNA of the CDR3 is TGTGCCAGCAGTAGACGACAGTTCGAGCAGTACTTC. This sequence encodes CASSRRQFEQYF. The chain has TRBV28 and TRBJ2-7; D perhaps matches TRBD1 (5 bases). Trimming removed 5 bases from V and 6 bases from J, with 11 bases in between. This CDR3 has 12 amino acids. CDR1 and CDR2 from the germline V gene are MDHEN and SYDVKM. The entire variable domain, with the rest obtained from reference TRBV28 and TRBJ2-7, is as follows: DVKVTQSSRYLVKRTGEKVFLECVQDMDHENMFWYRQDPGLGLRLIYFSYDVKMKEKGDIPEGYSVSREKKERFSLILESASTNQTSMYLCASSRRQFEQYFGPGTRLTVT.

This clone showed up just once. The V gene is TRBV28, the J gene TRBJ1-5; the D is unclear. The germline CDR1 and CDR2 sequences are MDHEN and SYDVKM. V gave up 6 bases and J gave up 2 bases, with 8 bases separating them. The CDR3 runs 13 residues. CDR3 in DNA: TGTGCCAGCAGGACCGGGGGCAATCAGCCCCAGCATTTT. Residues: CASRTGGNQPQHF.

V usage is TRBV30 and J usage is TRBJ2-7; unclear D gene. Germline CDR1 GTSNPN, CDR2 SVGIG (reference sequence). This CDR3 comprises 12 residues. V was clipped by 0 bases and J by 6 bases, with 9 bases between them. CDR3 sequence reads: CAWSVRSGEQYF. CDR3 DNA sequence: TGTGCCTGGAGTGTACGCTCCGGCGAGCAGTACTTC.

The chain combines TRBV6-2 or TRBV6-3 with TRBJ2-5, with D unclear. Germline assignment: CDR1 MNHEY and CDR2 SVGEGT. Trimming removed 5 bases from V and 5 bases from J, with 21 bases in between. There are 16 residues in the CDR3. CDR3 DNA: TGTGCCAGCAGTCCCCTCCGAGGATCTCAACCCGAGACCCAGTACTTC. Its translation: CASSPLRGSQPETQYF.

The chain carries TRBV5-4 and TRBJ1-5; the D gene is possibly TRBD1 (6 bases). The V gene lost 1 base and the J gene lost 4 bases, with 6 bases spanning the gap. This CDR3 comprises 13 residues. Germline V lookup: CDR1 SGHNT, CDR2 YYREEE (reference sequence). The CDR3 loop is CASSLQGNQPQHF. CDR3 coding DNA: TGTGCCAGCAGCTTGCAGGGGAATCAGCCCCAGCATTTT.

CDR3 bases: TGTGCCAGCAGCCAAGTCGGTAGCGGGAGGGCCGGGGAGCTGTTTTTT. It translates to CASSQVGSGRAGELFF. The chain carries TRBV3-1 (or the pseudogene TRBV3-2) and TRBJ2-2; TRBD2 matches 11 bases. The germline CDR1 and CDR2 sequences are LGHDT and YNNKEL (reference sequence). The CDR3 loop spans 16 amino acids. Trimming cost V 1 base and J 6 bases; bases outside gene matches: 4.

The chain is built from TRBV28 and TRBJ1-1; no firm D call. The CDR3 runs to 15 residues. Germline V CDR1 and CDR2: MDHEN, SYDVKM. Trimming removed 2 bases at V and 0 bases at J, with 10 bases between. The CDR3 loop reads CASSLEGGLNTEAFF. The CDR3 region has the DNA TGTGCCAGCAGTTTAGAGGGAGGCCTGAACACTGAAGCTTTCTTT.

The rearrangement uses TRBV11-2 and TRBJ2-1; D possibly corresponds to TRBD1 (5 bases). Germline assignment: CDR1 SGHAT and CDR2 FQNNGV. Trimming cost V 5 bases and J 2 bases, with 16 bases left between them. This CDR3 comprises 16 residues. This CDR3 reads CASSPQTDATYNEQFF. CDR3 coding DNA: TGTGCCAGCAGCCCCCAGACAGACGCCACCTACAATGAGCAGTTCTTC.

The CDR3 region is CASTNRASGQETQYF. CDR3 DNA sequence: TGTGCCAGTACTAACAGGGCATCTGGACAAGAGACCCAGTACTTC. The chain combines TRBV19 with TRBJ2-5, with D possibly matching TRBD1 (6 bases). The CDR3 covers 15 residues. The V gene's germline CDR1 is LNHDA and CDR2 SQIVND (reference sequence). The V end was cut by 7 bases, the J end by 2 bases, with 17 bases between.

This clone was recorded only once. The V gene is TRBV27, the J gene TRBJ2-5; a possible D gene is TRBD2 (6 bases). CDR3 size: 17 residues. CDR1 and CDR2 from the germline V gene are MNHEY and SMNVEV (reference sequence). With 0 bases removed from V and 5 bases from J, the gap between germline ends came to 19 bases. CDR3 protein: CASSLSRVSVGGETQYF. Written as DNA, the CDR3 is TGTGCCAGCAGTTTATCCCGAGTTTCTGTTGGGGGGGAGACCCAGTACTTC.

The chain recombines TRBV28 with TRBJ2-3; 14 nucleotides align to TRBD2. This CDR3 region has 15 residues. Germline V CDR1 and CDR2: MDHEN, SYDVKM. The junction had 3 bases not matched to a gene; V was cut back by 6 bases and J by 4 bases. DNA for the CDR3: TGTGCCAGCAGGTTGACTAGCGGGAGGGCAGATACGCAGTATTTT. Its protein is CASRLTSGRADTQYF.

This clone was picked up one time. The V call is TRBV28, the J call TRBJ1-2; 10 bases align to TRBD1. V was clipped by 10 bases and J by 5 bases; unmatched bases: 7. CDR3 length equals 13 residues. Germline CDR1 is MDHEN and CDR2 is SYDVKM. The DNA of the CDR3 is TGTGCCACTCTAGGACAGGGGGAATATGGCTACACCTTC. Its translation: CATLGQGEYGYTF.

CDR3 sequence reads: CSAFGVGGGTEAFF. CDR3 coding DNA: TGCAGCGCGTTCGGAGTGGGAGGGGGCACTGAAGCTTTCTTT. The V and J genes are TRBV29-1 and TRBJ1-1; weak D call: TRBD1 (6 bases). The V gene lost 7 bases and the J gene lost 4 bases, with 19 bases spanning the gap. CDR1 and CDR2 (germline): SQVTM, ANQGSEA. The CDR3 loop spans 14 amino acids. Variable domain in full (rest from reference TRBV29-1 and TRBJ1-1): SAVISQKPSRDICQRGTSLTIQCQVDSQVTMMFWYRQQPGQSLTLIATANQGSEATYESGFVIDKFPISRPNLTFSTLTVSNMSPEDSSIYLCSAFGVGGGTEAFFGQGTRLTVV.

The rearrangement uses TRBV5-1 and TRBJ2-7; no clear D gene. The ends were cut back, 4 bases at V and 4 bases at J, with 9 bases in the middle. CDR1 is SGHRS and CDR2 is YFSETQ in the germline V gene. This CDR3 has 12 residues. Here the CDR3 DNA reads TGCGCCAGCAGCCCCCCGTCTTACGAGCAGTACTTC. Amino acid sequence: CASSPPSYEQYF. Combining the CDR3 with reference TRBV5-1 and TRBJ2-7 gives the whole variable domain KAGVTQTPRYLIKTRGQQVTLSCSPISGHRSVSWYQQTPGQGLQFLFEYFSETQRNKGNFPGRFSGRQFSNSRSEMNVSTLELGDSALYLCASSPPSYEQYFGPGTRLTVT.